What follows are 20 T cell receptor beta chains derived from one specimen sequenced in a study of shared clonotypes between healthy human individuals. The repertoire was sequenced with immunoSEQ multiplex PCR; TCRdb's copy has only in-frame clones and lacks some. This table has about 690,000 clones, roughly 87% appearing once. Sequenced: memory CD8+ T cells from PBMCs. Subset in this sample: CD45RO+ cells pooled with CCR7-negative TemRA cells. The receptors were sampled from a man aged 18-30 years in good health. Some clones in this sample may be carry-over from other donors' samples.

The chain recombines TRBV11-3 with TRBJ2-1; D gene ambiguous. CDR3 length: 13 amino acids. The germline CDR1 and CDR2 sequences are SGHNT and YENEEA. The V end was cut by 1 base, the J end by 5 bases, with 6 bases between. As DNA, the CDR3 is TGTGCCAGCAGCTTAGTATACGACAATGAGCAGTTCTTC. It is translated as CASSLVYDNEQFF.

This clone was recorded a few times. The V and J genes are TRBV27 and TRBJ2-2; D unclear. Trimming cost V 3 bases and J 0 bases, with 11 bases left between them. The length of the CDR3 is 16 residues. In germline, CDR1 is MNHEY, CDR2 SMNVEV (reference sequence). CDR3 nucleotides: TGTGCCAGCAGTTTGGTGGGCGGAACGAACACCGGGGAGCTGTTTTTT. It codes for CASSLVGGTNTGELFF.

Notes on this clone: A read error may account for a junction end that differs from germline. The rearrangement joins TRBV6-5 to TRBJ1-4; D possibly corresponds to TRBD1 (5 bases). The CDR3 extends over 14 amino acids. Germline V gene sequence: CDR1 MNHEY, CDR2 SVGAGI. CDR3 in amino acids: CAGSCEGRGEKLFF. The DNA of the CDR3 is TGTGCCGGCAGCTGTGAGGGGCGAGGCGAAAAACTGTTTTTT.

The chain employs TRBV9 and TRBJ2-7; D unclear. This CDR3 is built from 13 residues. Per the germline V gene, CDR1 is SGDLS and CDR2 is YYNGEE. The V gene lost 3 bases and the J gene lost 3 bases, with 10 bases spanning the gap. DNA of the CDR3: TGTGCCAGCAGCGCCTCGGTTAGCTACGAGCAGTACTTC. This gives the protein CASSASVSYEQYF. The variable domain in full, with the rest retrieved from reference TRBV9 and TRBJ2-7, is DSGVTQTPKHLITATGQRVTLRCSPRSGDLSVYWYQQSLDQGLQFLIQYYNGEERAKGNILERFSAQQFPDLHSELNLSSLELGDSALYFCASSASVSYEQYFGPGTRLTVT.

V gene TRBV27 combines with J gene TRBJ2-7, with TRBD2 matching 9 bases. Per germline, CDR1 MNHEY and CDR2 SMNVEV (reference sequence). The CDR3 runs 15 residues. The J segment lost 2 bases and the V segment lost 5 bases, leaving 7 bases of the junction unmatched. CDR3: CASSKRTSVAYEQYF. CDR3 DNA sequence: TGTGCCAGCAGTAAAAGGACTAGCGTCGCCTACGAGCAGTACTTC.

The gene calls are TRBV14 and TRBJ2-7, with D possibly called TRBD1 or TRBD2 (5 bases each). CDR1 and CDR2 (germline): SGHDN, FVKESK. With 4 bases removed from V and 0 bases from J, the gap between germline ends came to 16 bases. This CDR3 has 16 amino acids. The CDR3 nucleotides are TGTGCCAGCAGCCCCTTAAGGGACCGCATCTCCTACGAGCAGTACTTC. Amino acid sequence: CASSPLRDRISYEQYF.

V gene TRBV15 combines with J gene TRBJ2-2; D not certain. Germline assignment: CDR1 LNHNV and CDR2 YYDKDF (reference sequence). V gave up 3 bases and J gave up 2 bases, with 7 bases separating them. The CDR3 has 14 amino acids. CDR3 sequence: CATSSPRNTGELFF. Written as DNA, the CDR3 is TGTGCCACCAGCAGCCCACGAAACACCGGGGAGCTGTTTTTT.

The chain uses TRBV9 and TRBJ2-7, with D unresolved. This CDR3 contains 15 residues. The germline gives CDR1 SGDLS, CDR2 YYNGEE. Deletions cut 0 bases from V and 6 bases from J, with 16 bases between. This chain's CDR3 is CASSVGFPTLTEQYF. DNA of the CDR3: TGTGCCAGCAGCGTAGGGTTCCCGACGTTAACCGAGCAGTACTTC.

The CDR3, as DNA: TGTGCCAGCAGTTTCGGGCTATCGGCTTTCTTT. Residues: CASSFGLSAFF. The chain is built from TRBV27 and TRBJ1-1, with unresolved D. This CDR3 region has 11 residues. Germline loops: CDR1 MNHEY, CDR2 SMNVEV (reference sequence). The V gene lost 3 bases and the J gene lost 11 bases, with 10 bases spanning the gap.

The chain links TRBV2 to TRBJ2-7; D is possibly TRBD1 or TRBD2 (5 bases each). The CDR3 totals 12 residues. CDR1 is SNHLY, CDR2 FYNNEI, per germline. The CDR3 DNA reads TGTGCATTCGGGACGATCTCCTACGAGCAGTACTTC. Translation gives CAFGTISYEQYF. The full variable domain, completed using reference TRBV2 and TRBJ2-7, is EPEVTQTPSHQVTQMGQEVILRCVPISNHLYFYWYRQILGQKVEFLVSFYNNEISEKSEIFDDQFSVERPDGSNFTLKIRSTKLEDSAMYFCAFGTISYEQYFGPGTRLTVT.

The rearrangement uses TRBV9 and TRBJ2-1; 8 nucleotides align to TRBD1. CDR3 length: 17 amino acids. V was clipped by 0 bases and J by 1 base; unmatched bases: 6. Germline assignment: CDR1 SGDLS and CDR2 YYNGEE. CDR3 in DNA: TGTGCCAGCAGCGTAGATGGCAGGGGGCGTTCCTACAATGAGCAGTTCTTC. Protein product: CASSVDGRGRSYNEQFF. Full variable domain (remainder filled in from reference TRBV9 and TRBJ2-1): DSGVTQTPKHLITATGQRVTLRCSPRSGDLSVYWYQQSLDQGLQFLIQYYNGEERAKGNILERFSAQQFPDLHSELNLSSLELGDSALYFCASSVDGRGRSYNEQFFGPGTRLTVL.

The V call is TRBV27, the J call TRBJ1-4, with 7 bases that match TRBD1. Trimming took 7 bases from V and 1 from J; bases not matched to a gene: 3. The CDR3 contains 14 residues. Germline-derived CDR1 and CDR2 are MNHEY and SMNVEV (reference sequence). The CDR3 DNA reads as TGTGCCAGCAAAACAGGGGTAACTAATGAAAAACTGTTTTTT. Protein: CASKTGVTNEKLFF.

The V and J genes are TRBV4-2 and TRBJ2-3, with TRBD2 matching over 13 bases. The CDR3 has 17 residues. Germline V gene data show CDR1 as LGHNA and CDR2 as YNFKEQ. The J segment lost 3 bases and the V segment lost 1 base, leaving 4 bases of the junction unmatched. For the CDR3, the DNA is TGTGCCAGCAGCCAAGGAGGGACTAGCGGGACTACAGATACGCAGTATTTT. The encoded protein is CASSQGGTSGTTDTQYF.

The sample holds a few counts of this clone. This chain connects TRBV4-3 to TRBJ1-1; D may be TRBD1 (5 bases). Germline-derived CDR1 and CDR2 are LGHNA and YSLEER. The CDR3 consists of 15 residues. The ends were cut back, 2 bases at V and 4 bases at J, with 14 bases in the middle. The CDR3 here is CASSQYLSGSTEAFF. The DNA of the CDR3 is TGCGCCAGCAGCCAATACTTATCAGGGAGCACTGAAGCTTTCTTT.

This clone has a single count. The junction shows a germline mismatch at one end, possibly a read error. This rearrangement joins TRBV7-9 to TRBJ2-1; TRBD2 agrees at 11 bases. Germline assignment: CDR1 SEHNR and CDR2 FQNEAQ (reference sequence). The length of the CDR3 is 16 residues. DNA of the CDR3: TGCGCCAGCAGCCCCCAGACTAGCGGGATTTACAATGAGCAGTTCTTC. It translates to CASSPQTSGIYNEQFF.

This chain uses TRBV5-1 with TRBJ1-2; D is ambiguous. V was cut by 0 bases and J by 2 bases, with 11 bases left in between. Germline CDR1 is SGHRS and CDR2 is YFSETQ. There are 15 residues in the CDR3. The DNA of the CDR3 is TGCGCCAGCAGCTTGGTCGACGGCAAGAACTATGGCTACACCTTC. Translating gives CASSLVDGKNYGYTF.

The chain recombines TRBV19 with TRBJ2-1; D may be TRBD2 (5 bases). The CDR3 sequence is 17 residues long. Germline V gene lookup returns CDR1 LNHDA and CDR2 SQIVND (reference sequence). Trimming pared 8 bases from V and 0 bases from J, leaving 20 bases between. The CDR3 region has the DNA TGTGCCAGTGCAAGTTTGATCGCGGGTCTCTCCTACAATGAGCAGTTCTTC. The encoded protein is CASASLIAGLSYNEQFF.

V gene TRBV7-8 combines with J gene TRBJ2-1, with D possibly TRBD2 on 6 matching bases. From germline, CDR1 is SGHVS and CDR2 FQNEAQ. The germline V and J ends were trimmed by 0 bases and 2 bases, with 11 bases remaining between them. The CDR3 contains 16 residues. The CDR3: CASSLAPSEAYNEQFF. The CDR3 DNA follows: TGTGCCAGCAGCTTAGCTCCTAGCGAAGCCTACAATGAGCAGTTCTTC.

This chain joins TRBV19 and TRBJ1-4; D remains ambiguous. The length of the CDR3 is 16 residues. The germline V and J ends were trimmed by 5 bases and 0 bases, with 13 bases remaining between them. Per germline, CDR1 LNHDA and CDR2 SQIVND (reference sequence). The CDR3 DNA sequence: TGTGCCAGTAGTCCCGGTTCAGCCGCAACTAATGAAAAACTGTTTTTT. Translation gives CASSPGSAATNEKLFF.

The chain employs TRBV6-5 and TRBJ2-7, with 11 bases aligning to TRBD2. This CDR3 comprises 15 residues. CDR1 is MNHEY, CDR2 SVGAGI, per germline. V was clipped by 5 bases and J by 6 bases; unmatched bases: 9. In DNA form, the CDR3 reads TGTGCCAGCAGTCCGGGGACGGGACTAGCGGCCGAGCAGTACTTC. Translating gives CASSPGTGLAAEQYF.